The 25 T cell receptor beta chains listed next were all sequenced from one sample in a study of shared clonotypes between healthy human individuals. Measured with immunoSEQ multiplex PCR; TCRdb has only the in-frame clones, and not every one. Here the sample spans about 2 million clones, about 94% being singletons. In the naive CD8 group, cells lacked CD45RO and were positively selected for CCR7, so terminally differentiated effector memory CD45RA+ cells were left out. Sequencing used naive CD8+ T cells sorted from blood. The receptors were gathered from a man aged 18 to 30 in good health.

The chain joins TRBV27 to TRBJ2-3; TRBD1 matches 9 bases. Trimming removed 7 bases from V and 2 bases from J; junction bases left unmatched: 7. Germline CDR1 MNHEY, CDR2 SMNVEV (reference sequence). This CDR3 comprises 15 residues. CDR3 amino acids: CASTTGTGITDTQYF. CDR3 DNA: TGTGCCAGCACGACCGGGACAGGGATCACAGATACGCAGTATTTT.

This chain uses TRBV5-1 with TRBJ2-1; 7 bases match TRBD1. The CDR3 loop spans 14 amino acids. With V trimmed by 2 bases and J by 15 bases, 14 bases remained unmatched. Germline values: CDR1 SGHRS, CDR2 YFSETQ. CDR3 nucleotide sequence: TGCGCCAGCAGCTTTCCACCGGAAGACAGGGTCATGTTCTTC. Its translation is CASSFPPEDRVMFF.

Details on this clone: Germline and junction disagree at one end, which may indicate a read error. The V and J genes are TRBV27 and TRBJ2-2; TRBD2 matches at 8 bases. The CDR3 has 16 amino acids. CDR1 and CDR2 from the germline V gene are MNHEY and SMNVEV (reference sequence). CDR3 residues: CASRITGGPKTGELFF. The CDR3, as DNA: TGTGCCAGCCGTATAACGGGAGGGCCGAAGACCGGGGAGCTGTTTTTT.

For the CDR3, the DNA is TGTGCCAGCAGTGGCCGGGTCCCCCCTTTTAACTACGAGCAGTACTTC. Translation gives CASSGRVPPFNYEQYF. This chain uses TRBV6-1 with TRBJ2-7; D is uncertain. CDR1 and CDR2 from the germline V gene are MNHNS and SASEGT. The CDR3 runs to 16 residues. V was shortened by 4 bases and J by 3 bases, with 19 bases between the two germline ends.

This clone appeared once. The chain recombines TRBV30 with TRBJ2-6; 7 positions agree with TRBD2. The germline V gene has CDR1 GTSNPN and CDR2 SVGIG (reference sequence). This CDR3 comprises 18 residues. With 0 bases clipped from V and 0 bases from J, the junction kept 8 bases outside the gene matches. For the CDR3, the DNA is TGTGCCTGGAGTGTACTCGGCGGGAGCTACTCTGGGGCCAACGTCCTGACTTTC. It specifies CAWSVLGGSYSGANVLTF.

The J gene is TRBJ2-2, the V gene TRBV30, with D possibly TRBD2 on 6 matching bases. V was pared by 0 bases and J by 5 bases, with 10 bases between. The germline gives CDR1 GTSNPN, CDR2 SVGIG (reference sequence). CDR3 length: 14 amino acids. CDR3 coding DNA: TGTGCCTGGAGTGTATCGGGGGAGACCGGGGAGCTGTTTTTT. Protein product: CAWSVSGETGELFF.

The chain has TRBV6-5 and TRBJ2-1, with 8 bases that match TRBD2. This CDR3 comprises 15 residues. The germline V gene encodes CDR1 MNHEY and CDR2 SVGAGI. The J segment lost 9 bases and the V segment lost 0 bases, leaving 7 bases of the junction unmatched. The CDR3 region has the DNA TGTGCCAGCAGTTACTCGGCGGGAGGAGTTACTGAGCAGTTCTTC. Translation: CASSYSAGGVTEQFF.

The rearrangement joins TRBV28 to TRBJ2-1, with 9 bases that match TRBD2. V lost 5 bases, J lost 3 bases, and 5 bases stayed unmatched. Germline V gene data show CDR1 as MDHEN and CDR2 as SYDVKM. CDR3 length equals 15 residues. The CDR3 DNA reads TGTGCCAGCAGTCCACTAGCGGGCGTCTACAATGAGCAGTTCTTC. Translation: CASSPLAGVYNEQFF.

The V and J genes are TRBV28 and TRBJ2-7, with TRBD2 identical over 9 bases. Germline V gene sequence: CDR1 MDHEN, CDR2 SYDVKM. CDR3 size: 13 residues. V gave up 9 bases and J gave up 1 base; unmatched junction bases: 4. This CDR3 reads CASILAGSYEQYF. In DNA, the CDR3 is TGTGCCAGTATCCTAGCGGGGTCCTACGAGCAGTACTTC.

The chain is built from TRBV5-1 and TRBJ1-4; 7 positions agree with TRBD1. The V gene's germline CDR1 is SGHRS and CDR2 YFSETQ. This CDR3 has 14 amino acids. The J segment lost 6 bases and the V segment lost 4 bases, leaving 6 bases of the junction unmatched. CDR3 bases: TGCGCCAGCAGCGACAGGGCGCGGGATGAAAAACTGTTTTTT. Its translation: CASSDRARDEKLFF. The variable domain in full, with the rest retrieved from reference TRBV5-1 and TRBJ1-4, is KAGVTQTPRYLIKTRGQQVTLSCSPISGHRSVSWYQQTPGQGLQFLFEYFSETQRNKGNFPGRFSGRQFSNSRSEMNVSTLELGDSALYLCASSDRARDEKLFFGSGTQLSVL.

The chain couples TRBV5-6 to TRBJ2-4, with D perhaps matching TRBD1 or TRBD2 (5 bases each). Between the trimmed V and J ends, which lost 4 bases and 8 bases, there was a span of 16 bases. Germline V gene sequence: CDR1 SGHDT, CDR2 YYEEEE. This CDR3 has 14 residues. This CDR3 reads CASSPGPGPDIQYF. The CDR3 DNA reads as TGTGCCAGCAGCCCGGGACCGGGACCTGACATTCAGTACTTC.

J is TRBJ1-1 and V is TRBV4-1, with D unclear. Germline V gene sequence: CDR1 MGHRA, CDR2 YSYEKL. V lost 1 base and J 4 bases, leaving 7 bases between the germline ends. CDR3 length: 13 amino acids. The CDR3 nucleotides are TGCGCCAGCAGCCAAGCGCATCTCACTGAAGCTTTCTTT. As protein: CASSQAHLTEAFF.

This chain links TRBV9 with TRBJ1-2; 7 positions agree with TRBD1. In germline, CDR1 is SGDLS, CDR2 YYNGEE. The CDR3 has 15 amino acids. V lost 4 bases and J lost 8; bases outside the gene matches: 14. The CDR3 DNA is TGTGCCAGCAGCCCAGGGGGGTTGCTGGATTCGGGCTACACCTTC. It is translated as CASSPGGLLDSGYTF.

The J gene is TRBJ2-5, the V gene TRBV7-2; 11 bases map to TRBD2. Germline V gene lookup returns CDR1 SGHTA and CDR2 FQGNSA. The CDR3 runs 19 residues. Trimming cost V 2 bases and J 4 bases; bases outside gene matches: 15. The CDR3 loop reads CASSLLLAGEMGWGETQYF. CDR3 nucleotide sequence: TGTGCCAGCAGCTTACTACTAGCGGGAGAAATGGGGTGGGGAGAGACCCAGTACTTC.

The V and J genes are TRBV5-6 and TRBJ1-5; the D gene is possibly TRBD1 (5 bases). This CDR3 contains 15 residues. Per germline, CDR1 SGHDT and CDR2 YYEEEE. With 4 bases removed from V and 6 bases from J, the gap between germline ends came to 17 bases. Here the CDR3 reads CASSLGAGSGQPQHF. CDR3 nucleotides: TGTGCCAGCAGCCTCGGGGCCGGTTCCGGTCAGCCCCAGCATTTT.

The chain has TRBV29-1 and TRBJ1-4; D not certain. The germline CDR1 and CDR2 sequences are SQVTM and ANQGSEA. The CDR3 contains 13 residues. V dropped 2 bases and J dropped 3 bases, with 7 bases sitting between them. The CDR3 protein is CSVEKDPNEKLFF. The CDR3 bases are TGCAGCGTTGAAAAGGACCCTAATGAAAAACTGTTTTTT.

CDR3 DNA sequence: TGTGCCAGCAGTGAATTGGACAGGGCAGGCTATGGCTACACCTTC. Translating it yields CASSELDRAGYGYTF. The J gene is TRBJ1-2, the V gene TRBV2, with 8 bases identical to TRBD1. The ends lost 2 bases at V and 4 bases at J; junction bases unmatched: 6. The CDR3 has 15 residues. CDR1 is SNHLY and CDR2 is FYNNEI in the germline V gene.

This chain joins TRBV5-6 and TRBJ2-7; TRBD1 might be the D (6 bases). Germline-derived CDR1 and CDR2 are SGHDT and YYEEEE. The CDR3 runs 13 residues. The V gene lost 7 bases and the J gene lost 0 bases, with 11 bases spanning the gap. The CDR3 here is CASGEDSSYEQYF. In DNA, the CDR3 is TGTGCCAGCGGAGAGGACAGCTCCTACGAGCAGTACTTC. The complete variable domain, with remaining parts taken from reference TRBV5-6 and TRBJ2-7, reads DAGVTQSPTHLIKTRGQQVTLRCSPKSGHDTVSWYQQALGQGPQFIFQYYEEEERQRGNFPDRFSGHQFPNYSSELNVNALLLGDSALYLCASGEDSSYEQYFGPGTRLTVT.

As regards this clone: Other DNA sequences in the sample encode the same CDR3. The chain couples TRBV9 to TRBJ1-4; perhaps TRBD1 as D (6 bases). This CDR3 is built from 15 residues. V was pared by 0 bases and J by 4 bases, with 10 bases between. CDR1 and CDR2 from the germline V gene are SGDLS and YYNGEE. The CDR3 is CASSVEDSLNEKLFF. The DNA of the CDR3 is TGTGCCAGCAGCGTAGAGGACAGTCTTAATGAAAAACTGTTTTTT.

The rearrangement joins TRBV5-1 to TRBJ1-4; no clear D gene. V dropped 4 bases and J dropped 8 bases, with 12 bases sitting between them. The CDR3 is 13 residues long. Looked up from germline, CDR1 is SGHRS and CDR2 is YFSETQ. The CDR3 here is CASSLYLGEKLFF. The CDR3 bases are TGCGCCAGCAGCCTGTACCTTGGCGAAAAACTGTTTTTT.

Points on this clone: Other nucleotide sequences from this sample produce the same CDR3. The chain is built from TRBV4-1 and TRBJ2-2; D uncertain. The CDR3 sequence is 14 residues long. V was shortened by 0 bases and J by 2 bases, with 4 bases between the two germline ends. In germline, CDR1 is MGHRA, CDR2 YSYEKL. CDR3 in DNA: TGCGCCAGCAGCCAAGATGTCAACACCGGGGAGCTGTTTTTT. As protein: CASSQDVNTGELFF.

This clone appeared once. V is TRBV19 and J is TRBJ1-1; a weak D match, TRBD1 (5 bases). V gave up 4 bases and J gave up 0 bases, with 12 bases separating them. In germline, CDR1 is LNHDA, CDR2 SQIVND (reference sequence). This CDR3 is 15 amino acids long. In DNA form, the CDR3 reads TGTGCCAGTAGTAGGTCGACAGTGGTGAACACTGAAGCTTTCTTT. It yields the protein CASSRSTVVNTEAFF.

With regard to this clone: Within the sample, other DNA sequences also encode this same CDR3. This rearrangement joins TRBV4-1 to TRBJ1-1; D gene unclear. Germline CDR1 and CDR2: MGHRA and YSYEKL. Trimming took off 4 bases at V and 4 bases at J, with 4 bases between the two ends. The CDR3 consists of 11 residues. This CDR3 is CASSRSTEAFF. For the CDR3, the DNA is TGCGCCAGCAGCCGGAGCACTGAAGCTTTCTTT.

This clone was picked up one time. The V gene is TRBV7-8, the J gene TRBJ1-1; 8 nucleotides line up with TRBD1. Germline V gives CDR1 SGHVS, CDR2 FQNEAQ. The V gene end was trimmed by 4 bases and the J gene end by 1 base; junction bases not matched to a gene: 5. This CDR3 spans 15 amino acids. Here the CDR3 reads CASSSAGGANTEAFF. The CDR3 bases are TGTGCCAGCAGCTCGGCAGGGGGCGCGAACACTGAAGCTTTCTTT.

The J gene is TRBJ2-2, the V gene TRBV5-6; D call uncertain. There are 13 residues in the CDR3. Deletions cut 4 bases from V and 4 bases from J, with 8 bases between. Germline loops: CDR1 SGHDT, CDR2 YYEEEE. The CDR3 is CASSPAPTGELFF. The CDR3 DNA reads as TGTGCCAGCAGCCCCGCCCCCACCGGGGAGCTGTTTTTT.